The TCR beta chain described here comes from a study of graft-versus-host responses after intestinal transplantation. In the study overall: Induction using anti-thymocyte globulin, followed by tacrolimus and steroids for two to three years, was given to all recipients.

Study-wide results and limits: Graft-versus-host to host-versus-graft clonal ratios in allografts were high in patients with graft-donor T cell macrochimerism. Investigators detected GvH clones in recipient marrow, with some emerging earlier in ileum or blood. After transplant, early declines in HvG clones were associated with peak levels of circulating GvH clones.

As for this clone: Its antigen is as yet unknown.

The germline CDR1 and CDR2 sequences are SGHNT and YYREEE (reference sequence). Trimming cost V 4 bases and J 4 bases, with 20 bases left between them. The CDR3 is 16 amino acids. Clones were sequenced by immunoSEQ multiplex PCR, and TCRdb holds only the in-frame ones, with some missing. The sample lists around 39,000 clones; over 85% were seen once. This receptor was taken from a human patient who received an intestinal transplant, so some T cells may come from the graft donor. The chain has TRBV5-4 and TRBJ1-2; unclear D gene. The sample in question was PBMCs, obtained approximately 700 days after intestinal transplantation. In nucleotides, the CDR3 is TGTGCCAGCAGCAGTTCCCGGAATACAATTAGCTATGGCTACACCTTC. Translated, it gives CASSSSRNTISYGYTF.